This is a list of T cell receptor beta chains from one sample in a study of T cell repertoires in cytomegalovirus infection. No antigens are known for them. TCRdb re-called the reads with MiXCR, one entry per CDR3 protein. The sample holds around 430,000 distinct CDR3 sequences, about 44% seen once. Specimen: cultured PBMCs, collected from culture after CMV antigen stimulation. The receptors come from a human donor in good health (CMV status not recorded). Some clones in this sample may be carry-over from other donors' samples. Each CDR3 is given with its conserved first and last residue. D genes are given only for firm matches. Clone size, where shown, is once, few, many, or a class for clones that have expanded.

V gene,D gene,clone size,J gene,CDR3 DNA,CDR3 protein
TRBV27,NA,few,TRBJ2-3,TGTGCCAGCAGTTTAGTGGCAGACACAGATACGCAGTATTTT,CASSLVADTDTQYF
TRBV7-2,TRBD2,few,TRBJ2-7,TGTGCCAGCAGCCTGACTAGCGGCTACGAGCAGTACTTC,CASSLTSGYEQYF
TRBV7-2,NA,NA,TRBJ2-7,TGTGCCAGCAGCTTAGCCCCGGGCCGTCTGTCCTACGAGCAGTACTTC,CASSLAPGRLSYEQYF
TRBV7-9,TRBD2,NA,TRBJ2-1,TGTGCCAGCAGGGACACTTCCAGCGGGGGCACCTACAATGAGCAGTTCTTC,CASRDTSSGGTYNEQFF
TRBV4-2,NA,NA,TRBJ1-2,TGTGCCAGCAGTAGACAGACACTAAGGGGGGCTAACTATGGCTACACCTTC,CASSRQTLRGANYGYTF
TRBV7-8,TRBD2,few,TRBJ2-2,TGTGCCAGCAGCACGAGACTAGCGGGGATGAACACCGGGGAGCTGTTTTTT,CASSTRLAGMNTGELFF
TRBV7-2,NA,NA,TRBJ2-5,TGTGCCAGCAGCTGGGACGGGTACCAAGAGACCCAGTACTTC,CASSWDGYQETQYF
TRBV20-1,TRBD2,few,TRBJ2-1,TGCAGTGCTGTAGCGGGAGGCGCAAGCTCCTACAATGAGCAGTTCTTC,CSAVAGGASSYNEQFF
TRBV5-1,TRBD2,few,TRBJ2-2,TGCGCCAGCAGGCGGACTAGCGGTTACGGGGAGCTGTTTTTT,CASRRTSGYGELFF
TRBV7-6,NA,NA,TRBJ1-2,TGTGCCAGCAGCTTAGCGCCGTCAGGAGGCTACACCTTC,CASSLAPSGGYTF
TRBV12-3/TRBV12-4,NA,NA,TRBJ2-3,TGTGCCAGCGGCATTCTAGAAGATACGCAGTATTTT,CASGILEDTQYF
TRBV10-3,TRBD1,NA,TRBJ1-2,TGTGCCATCAACCAGGGGGATCTTAACTATGGCTACACCTTC,CAINQGDLNYGYTF
TRBV7-9,NA,NA,TRBJ2-7,TGTGCCAGCAGCTTAGTTGACGCAACTTCCTACGAGCAGTACTTC,CASSLVDATSYEQYF
TRBV7-2,NA,few,TRBJ1-5,TGTGCCAGCAGCTCAGGGAGAATAAGCAATCAGCCCCAGCATTTT,CASSSGRISNQPQHF
TRBV7-6,TRBD2,NA,TRBJ2-7,TGTGCCAGCAGCTCCCTGACTAGCGGGAGCCCTACGGGGCAGTACTTC,CASSSLTSGSPTGQYF
TRBV20-1,NA,NA,TRBJ2-1,TGCAGTGCTAGGGACAACTTCTACAATGAGCAGTTCTTC,CSARDNFYNEQFF
TRBV25-1,TRBD2,NA,TRBJ2-7,TGTGCCACCAGGAGAGGGGAGGGCCACGAGCAGTACTTC,CATRRGEGHEQYF
TRBV7-9,NA,few,TRBJ2-2,TGTGCCAGCAGCCCCCCCGGGCCCGGGGAGCTGTTTTTT,CASSPPGPGELFF
TRBV6-2/TRBV6-3,TRBD2,NA,TRBJ2-7,TGTGCCAGCACCCGGACTAGACCCTACGAGCAGTACTTC,CASTRTRPYEQYF
TRBV7-2,NA,many,TRBJ2-7,TGTGCCAGCAGCTCCAGGGTAGGTGGATACGAGCAGTACTTC,CASSSRVGGYEQYF
TRBV27,NA,few,TRBJ2-2,TGTGCCAGCAGTTTATCCGATTATTGGTCCGCGAACACCGGGGAGCTGTTTTTT,CASSLSDYWSANTGELFF
TRBV12-3/TRBV12-4,TRBD2,NA,TRBJ2-3,TGTGCCAGCGTAAAATCGACTAGCGGGGGTGCAGATACGCAGTATTTT,CASVKSTSGGADTQYF
TRBV6-8,NA,once,TRBJ2-2,TGTGCCAGCAAGCGATCCCACACGAATGCGAACACCGGGGAGCTGTTTTTT,CASKRSHTNANTGELFF
TRBV7-8,TRBD1,NA,TRBJ1-5,TGTGCCAGCAGCCTAAAACAGGGGCCCTGGGGGCCCCAGCATTTT,CASSLKQGPWGPQHF